The 4 T cell receptor beta chains below were found in one sample sequenced in a study of OX40 agonist ivuxolimab in advanced cancers. Produced via immunoSEQ multiplex PCR; TCRdb's table is partial and in-frame only. The sample records some 13,000 clones, about 87% being singletons. The material was CD4+ or CD8+ T cells sorted from blood, obtained in a trial of the OX40 agonist ivuxolimab. Receptor source: an adult with an advanced solid tumor such as melanoma, head and neck, liver or kidney cancer.

The CDR3 nucleotides are TGCGCCAGCAGCCAAGACGAGGGGGAGCGGGGGGGTAGCACAGATACGCAGTATTTT. As protein: CASSQDEGERGGSTDTQYF. This rearrangement joins TRBV4-1 to TRBJ2-3; 10 bases align to TRBD2. Trimming took 0 bases from V and 0 from J; bases not matched to a gene: 9. Germline assignment: CDR1 MGHRA and CDR2 YSYEKL. The CDR3 has 19 amino acids.

This chain connects TRBV7-9 to TRBJ1-1, with D perhaps TRBD1 (5 bases). The CDR3 extends over 17 amino acids. CDR1 and CDR2 from the germline V gene are SEHNR and FQNEAQ (reference sequence). Trimming removed 1 base from V and 1 base from J, with 16 bases in between. CDR3 sequence (DNA): TGTGCCAGCAGCTTAGTTTACACGGGGCACCCGAACACTGAAGCTTTCTTT. Amino acids: CASSLVYTGHPNTEAFF.

This clone was seen only a few times. This sequence joins TRBV12-5 and TRBJ2-5; D call uncertain. V was shortened by 4 bases and J by 2 bases, with 5 bases between the two germline ends. Looked up from germline, CDR1 is LGHNT and CDR2 is FRNRAP. The CDR3 spans 12 residues. This CDR3 is CASGSRQETQYF. CDR3 coding DNA: TGTGCTAGTGGTTCGAGGCAAGAGACCCAGTACTTC.

This clone was seen once. CDR3 protein: CASSSDPLGTQGLFF. CDR3 nucleotide sequence: TGCGCCAGCAGCTCCGACCCCCTAGGGACCCAGGGTCTCTTCTTC. The J gene is TRBJ2-1, the V gene TRBV5-1, with D perhaps given as TRBD1 or TRBD2 (5 bases each). The CDR3 runs 15 residues. Between the trimmed V and J ends, which lost 3 bases and 16 bases, there was a span of 26 bases. The V gene's germline CDR1 is SGHRS and CDR2 YFSETQ.